This T cell receptor (beta chain) was observed in a study of T cell changes during pregnancy in multiple sclerosis. Method: immunoSEQ multiplex PCR; TCRdb's copy keeps in-frame clones and lacks some. The table shows tens of thousands of clones, with around 93% occurring only once. Trimming stripped 3 bases from V and 3 bases from J, with 12 bases between. From germline, CDR1 is SGDLS and CDR2 YYNGEE. The length of the CDR3 is 14 residues. Only one count was recorded for this clone. This sequence joins TRBV9 and TRBJ1-2; weak D call: TRBD1 (6 bases). The clonotype was recovered from a female donor with multiple sclerosis, enrolled in a pregnancy study. Sequencing used CD8+ T cells from peripheral blood mononuclear cells, obtained after pregnancy. The CDR3 protein is CASSGRDTYYGYTF. As DNA, the CDR3 is TGTGCCAGCAGCGGCCGGGACACCTACTATGGCTACACCTTC.